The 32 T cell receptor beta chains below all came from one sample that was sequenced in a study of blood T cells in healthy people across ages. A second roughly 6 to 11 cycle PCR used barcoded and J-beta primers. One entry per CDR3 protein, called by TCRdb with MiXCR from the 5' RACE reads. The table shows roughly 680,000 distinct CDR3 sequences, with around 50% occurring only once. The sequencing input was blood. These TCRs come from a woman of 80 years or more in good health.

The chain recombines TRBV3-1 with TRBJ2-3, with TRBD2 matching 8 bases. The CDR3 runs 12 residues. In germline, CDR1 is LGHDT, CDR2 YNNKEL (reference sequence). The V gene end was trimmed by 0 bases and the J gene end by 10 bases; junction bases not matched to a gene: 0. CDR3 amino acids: CASSQDGGAQYF. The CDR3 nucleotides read TGTGCCAGCAGCCAAGACGGGGGGGCGCAGTATTTT.

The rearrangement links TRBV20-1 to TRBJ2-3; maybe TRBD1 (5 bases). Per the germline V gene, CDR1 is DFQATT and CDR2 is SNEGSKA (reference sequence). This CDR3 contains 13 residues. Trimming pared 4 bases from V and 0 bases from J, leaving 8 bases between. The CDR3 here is CSAIRASTDTQYF. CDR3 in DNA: TGCAGTGCTATCAGGGCTAGCACAGATACGCAGTATTTT.

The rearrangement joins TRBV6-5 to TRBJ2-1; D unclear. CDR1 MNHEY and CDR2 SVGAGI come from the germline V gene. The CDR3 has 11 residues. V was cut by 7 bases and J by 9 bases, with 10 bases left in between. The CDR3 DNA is TGTGCCAGCATCACTGTGGGTGAGCAGTTCTTC. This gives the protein CASITVGEQFF.

CDR3 DNA: TGCGCCAGCAGCTTTCCCCCCGGACGGAGCCAAACAGATACGCAGTATTTT. Encoded protein: CASSFPPGRSQTDTQYF. V gene TRBV5-1 combines with J gene TRBJ2-3; D unresolved. The CDR3 spans 17 residues. Germline CDR1 reads SGHRS; CDR2 reads YFSETQ. Trimming cost V 2 bases and J 3 bases, with 19 bases left between them.

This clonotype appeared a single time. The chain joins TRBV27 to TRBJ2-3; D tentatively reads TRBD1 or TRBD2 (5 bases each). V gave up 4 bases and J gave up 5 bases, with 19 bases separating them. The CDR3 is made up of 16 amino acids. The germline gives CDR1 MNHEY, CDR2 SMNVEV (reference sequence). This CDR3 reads CASSSPRTRGIDTQYF. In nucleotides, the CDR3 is TGTGCCAGCAGTTCCCCCCGTACTAGGGGCATAGATACGCAGTATTTT.

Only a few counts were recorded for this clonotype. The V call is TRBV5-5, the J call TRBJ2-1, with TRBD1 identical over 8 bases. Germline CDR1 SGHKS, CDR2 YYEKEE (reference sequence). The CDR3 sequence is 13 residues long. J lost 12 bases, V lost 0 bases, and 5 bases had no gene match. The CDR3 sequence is CASSLGTGFWQFF. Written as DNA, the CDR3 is TGTGCCAGCAGCTTGGGGACAGGGTTTTGGCAGTTCTTC.

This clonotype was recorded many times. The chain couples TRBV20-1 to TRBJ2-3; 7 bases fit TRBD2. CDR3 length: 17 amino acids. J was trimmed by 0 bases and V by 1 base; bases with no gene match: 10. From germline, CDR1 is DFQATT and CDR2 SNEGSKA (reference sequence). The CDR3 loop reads CSARASLGGGSTDTQYF. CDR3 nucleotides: TGCAGTGCTAGAGCATCCCTTGGGGGAGGGAGCACAGATACGCAGTATTTT.

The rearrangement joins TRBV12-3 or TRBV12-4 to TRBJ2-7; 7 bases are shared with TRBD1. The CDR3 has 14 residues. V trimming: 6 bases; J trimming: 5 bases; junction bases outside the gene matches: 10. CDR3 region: CASRGNRGRNEQYF. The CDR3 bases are TGTGCCAGCAGGGGGAACAGGGGTAGGAACGAGCAGTACTTC.

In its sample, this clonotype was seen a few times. Written as DNA, the CDR3 is TGCGCCAGCAGCTTTAGGGGCGACGGAGAAAAACTGTTTTTT. Translated: CASSFRGDGEKLFF. The chain recombines TRBV5-1 with TRBJ1-4; D may be TRBD1 (5 bases). V lost 2 bases, J lost 8 bases, and 13 bases lay in between. The CDR3 consists of 14 residues. Germline V gene sequence: CDR1 SGHRS, CDR2 YFSETQ.

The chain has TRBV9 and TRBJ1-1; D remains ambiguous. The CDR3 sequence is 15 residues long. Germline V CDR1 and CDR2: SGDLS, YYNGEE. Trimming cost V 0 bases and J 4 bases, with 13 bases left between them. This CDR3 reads CASSVDSRQGTEAFF. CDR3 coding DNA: TGTGCCAGCAGCGTAGACAGTCGACAAGGCACTGAAGCTTTCTTT.

The DNA of the CDR3 is TGTGCCAGCAGTTTAGGGCTCCCGAATACGCAGTATTTT. Translating it yields CASSLGLPNTQYF. V is TRBV12-3 or TRBV12-4 and J is TRBJ2-3; D unclear. V lost 1 base and J lost 7, with 9 bases in between. The length of the CDR3 is 13 residues.

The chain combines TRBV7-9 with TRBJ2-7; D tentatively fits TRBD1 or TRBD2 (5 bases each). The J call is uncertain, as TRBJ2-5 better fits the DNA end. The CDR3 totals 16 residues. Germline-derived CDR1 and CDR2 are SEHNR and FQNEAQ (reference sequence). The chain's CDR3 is CASSSGTQVPSETQYF. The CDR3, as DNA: TGTGCCAGCAGCTCAGGGACGCAGGTGCCCTCAGAGACCCAGTACTTC.

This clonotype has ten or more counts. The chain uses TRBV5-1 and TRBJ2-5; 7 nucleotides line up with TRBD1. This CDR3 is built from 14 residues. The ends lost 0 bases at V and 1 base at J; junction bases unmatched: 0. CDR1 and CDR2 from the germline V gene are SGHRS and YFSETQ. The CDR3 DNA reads TGCGCCAGCAGCTTGGGGGACAGCCAAGAGACCCAGTACTTC. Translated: CASSLGDSQETQYF.

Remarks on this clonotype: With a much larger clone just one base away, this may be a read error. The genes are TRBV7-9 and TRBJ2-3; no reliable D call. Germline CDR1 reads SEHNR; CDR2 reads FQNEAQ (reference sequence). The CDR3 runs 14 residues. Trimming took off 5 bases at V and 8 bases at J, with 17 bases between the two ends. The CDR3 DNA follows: TGTGCCAGCAGCGGATCGCCAGCAAGCGCTACGCAGTATTTT. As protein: CASSGSPASATQYF.

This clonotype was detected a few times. CDR3 region: CASSPLGQIDTGELFF. The CDR3 DNA follows: TGTGCCAGCAGCCCATTGGGACAGATAGACACCGGGGAGCTGTTTTTT. The rearrangement uses TRBV14 and TRBJ2-2, with TRBD1 identical over 7 bases. CDR1 SGHDN and CDR2 FVKESK come from the germline V gene. The CDR3 has 16 amino acids. Trimming removed 4 bases from V and 3 bases from J; junction bases left unmatched: 8.

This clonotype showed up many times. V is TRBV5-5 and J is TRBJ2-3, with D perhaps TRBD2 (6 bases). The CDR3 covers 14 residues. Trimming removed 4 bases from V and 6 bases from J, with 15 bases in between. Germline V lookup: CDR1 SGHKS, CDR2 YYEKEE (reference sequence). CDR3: CASSKGLLADTQYF. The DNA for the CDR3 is TGTGCCAGCAGCAAGGGACTCCTGGCGGATACGCAGTATTTT.

CDR3 protein: CASSHWTSGVGGSEQYF. The CDR3 nucleotides are TGTGCCAGCAGCCACTGGACTAGCGGGGTCGGCGGGAGCGAGCAGTACTTC. This sequence joins TRBV3-1 and TRBJ2-7; 12 positions match TRBD2. Germline loops: CDR1 LGHDT, CDR2 YNNKEL (reference sequence). The CDR3 runs 17 residues. Trimming cost V 3 bases and J 6 bases; bases outside gene matches: 12.

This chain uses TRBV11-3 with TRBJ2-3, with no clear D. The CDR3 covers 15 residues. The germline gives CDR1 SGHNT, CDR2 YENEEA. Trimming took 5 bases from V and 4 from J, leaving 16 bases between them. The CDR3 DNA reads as TGTGCCAGCAGCCATGACGGAGTTTTTGCAGATACGCAGTATTTT. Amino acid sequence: CASSHDGVFADTQYF.

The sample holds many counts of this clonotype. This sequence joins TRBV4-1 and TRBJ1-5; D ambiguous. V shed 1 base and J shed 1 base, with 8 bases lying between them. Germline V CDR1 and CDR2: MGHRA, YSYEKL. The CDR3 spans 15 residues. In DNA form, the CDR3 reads TGCGCCAGCAGCCAAGGTCGCAGCAGCAATCAGCCCCAGCATTTT. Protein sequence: CASSQGRSSNQPQHF.

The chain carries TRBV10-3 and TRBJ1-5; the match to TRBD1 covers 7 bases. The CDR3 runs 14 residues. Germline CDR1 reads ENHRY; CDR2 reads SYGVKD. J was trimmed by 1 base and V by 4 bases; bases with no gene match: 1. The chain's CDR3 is CAISVQGSNQPQHF. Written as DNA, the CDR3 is TGTGCCATCAGTGTACAGGGGAGCAATCAGCCCCAGCATTTT.

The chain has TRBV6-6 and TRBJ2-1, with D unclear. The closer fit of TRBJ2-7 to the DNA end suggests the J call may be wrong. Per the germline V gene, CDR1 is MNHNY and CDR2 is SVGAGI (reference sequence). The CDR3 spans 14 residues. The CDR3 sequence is CASSEGTFSYEQYF. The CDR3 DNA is TGTGCCAGCAGTGAAGGCACATTCTCCTACGAGCAGTACTTC.

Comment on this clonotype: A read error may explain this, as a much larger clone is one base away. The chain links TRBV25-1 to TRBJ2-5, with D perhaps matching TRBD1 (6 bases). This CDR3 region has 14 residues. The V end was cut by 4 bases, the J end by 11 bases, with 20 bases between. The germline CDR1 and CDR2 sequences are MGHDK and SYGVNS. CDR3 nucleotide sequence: TGTGCCAGCAGTGGGACAGTAGTAATCAATGAGCAGTACTTC. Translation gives CASSGTVVINEQYF.

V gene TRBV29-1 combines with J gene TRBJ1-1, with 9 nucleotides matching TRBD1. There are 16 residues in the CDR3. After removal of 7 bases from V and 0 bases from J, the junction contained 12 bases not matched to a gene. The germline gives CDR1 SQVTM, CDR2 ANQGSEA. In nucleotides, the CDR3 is TGCAGCGCATCATCCGGGACAGGGAGGATGAACACTGAAGCTTTCTTT. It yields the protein CSASSGTGRMNTEAFF.

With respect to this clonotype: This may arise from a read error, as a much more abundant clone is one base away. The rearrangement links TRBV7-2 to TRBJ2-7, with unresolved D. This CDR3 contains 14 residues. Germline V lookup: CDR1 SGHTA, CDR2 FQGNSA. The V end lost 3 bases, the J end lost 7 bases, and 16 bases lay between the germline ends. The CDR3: CASSFKVRVHEQYF. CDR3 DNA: TGTGCCAGCAGCTTTAAGGTTAGGGTTCATGAGCAGTACTTC.

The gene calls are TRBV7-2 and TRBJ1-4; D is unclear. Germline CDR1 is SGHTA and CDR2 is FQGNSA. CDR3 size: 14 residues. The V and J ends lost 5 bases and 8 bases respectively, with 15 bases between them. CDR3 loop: CASSPGGTIEKLFF. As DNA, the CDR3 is TGTGCCAGCAGCCCTGGTGGCACCATAGAAAAACTGTTTTTT. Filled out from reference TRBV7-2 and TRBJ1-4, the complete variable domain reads GAGVSQSPSNKVTEKGKDVELRCDPISGHTALYWYRQSLGQGLEFLIYFQGNSAPDKSGLPSDRFSAERTGGSVSTLTIQRTQQEDSAVYLCASSPGGTIEKLFFGSGTQLSVL.

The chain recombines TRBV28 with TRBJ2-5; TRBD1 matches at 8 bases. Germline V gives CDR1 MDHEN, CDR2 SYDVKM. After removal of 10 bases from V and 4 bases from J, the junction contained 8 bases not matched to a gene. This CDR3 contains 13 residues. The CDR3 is CATDRGSTETQYF. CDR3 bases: TGTGCCACCGACAGGGGATCAACAGAGACCCAGTACTTC.

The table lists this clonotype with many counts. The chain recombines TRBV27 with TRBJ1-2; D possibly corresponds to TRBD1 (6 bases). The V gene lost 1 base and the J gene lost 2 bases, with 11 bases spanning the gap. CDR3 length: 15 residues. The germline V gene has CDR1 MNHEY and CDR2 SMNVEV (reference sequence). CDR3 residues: CASSLLGQGNYGYTF. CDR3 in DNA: TGTGCCAGCAGTTTATTGGGGCAGGGGAACTATGGCTACACCTTC.

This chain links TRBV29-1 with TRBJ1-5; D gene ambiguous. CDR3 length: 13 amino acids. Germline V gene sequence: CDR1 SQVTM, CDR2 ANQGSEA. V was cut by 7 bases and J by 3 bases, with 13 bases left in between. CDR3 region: CSASDNHNQPQHF. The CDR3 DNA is TGCAGCGCTTCCGACAACCACAATCAGCCCCAGCATTTT.

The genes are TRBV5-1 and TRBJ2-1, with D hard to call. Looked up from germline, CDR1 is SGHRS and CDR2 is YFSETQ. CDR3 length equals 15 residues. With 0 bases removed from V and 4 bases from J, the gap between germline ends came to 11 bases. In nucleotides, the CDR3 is TGCGCCAGCAGCTTGGATGGCGATCGATACAATGAGCAGTTCTTC. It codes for CASSLDGDRYNEQFF.

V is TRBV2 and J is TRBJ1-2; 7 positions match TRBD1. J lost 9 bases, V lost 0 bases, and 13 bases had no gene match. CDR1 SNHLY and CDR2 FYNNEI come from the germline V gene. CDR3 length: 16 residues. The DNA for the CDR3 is TGTGCCAGCAGTGAAGCCCGTCCGCAGGGGGTACGTAGCTACACCTTC. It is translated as CASSEARPQGVRSYTF.

In nucleotides, the CDR3 is TGTGCCAGCAGTTTAAGGGCTGACAATGAGCAGTACTTC. Amino acids: CASSLRADNEQYF. This chain connects TRBV12-3 or TRBV12-4 to TRBJ2-1; no reliable D call. The DNA end lines up better with TRBJ2-7; the J call may be wrong. The CDR3 consists of 13 residues.

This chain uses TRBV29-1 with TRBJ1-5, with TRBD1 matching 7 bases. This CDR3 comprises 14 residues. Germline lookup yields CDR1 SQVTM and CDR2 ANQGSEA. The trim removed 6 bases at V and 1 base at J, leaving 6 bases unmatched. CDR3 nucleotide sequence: TGCAGCGTCCTGACAGGGTTAAGCAATCAGCCCCAGCATTTT. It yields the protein CSVLTGLSNQPQHF.